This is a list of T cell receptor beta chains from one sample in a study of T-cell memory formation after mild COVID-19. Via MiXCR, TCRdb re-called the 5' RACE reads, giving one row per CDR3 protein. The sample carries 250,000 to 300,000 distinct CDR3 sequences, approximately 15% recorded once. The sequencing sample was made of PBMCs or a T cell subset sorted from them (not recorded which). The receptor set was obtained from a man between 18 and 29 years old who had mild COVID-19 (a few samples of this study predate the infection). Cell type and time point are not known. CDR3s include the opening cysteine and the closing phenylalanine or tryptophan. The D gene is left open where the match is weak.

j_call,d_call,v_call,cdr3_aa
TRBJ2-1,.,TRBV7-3,CASSLRAENNEQFF
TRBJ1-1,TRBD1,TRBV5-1,CASRPGTGTYYTEAFF
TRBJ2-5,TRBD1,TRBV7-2,CASSLDRGRQETQYF
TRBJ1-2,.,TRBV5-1,CASSLDRENYGYTF
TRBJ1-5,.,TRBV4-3,CASSLFTTNQPQHF
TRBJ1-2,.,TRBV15,CATSSRVFYGYTF
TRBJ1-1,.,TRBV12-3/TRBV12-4,CASSTSDNTEAFF
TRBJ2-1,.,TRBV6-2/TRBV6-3,CASSYTRNEQFF
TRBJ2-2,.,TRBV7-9,CASSSSWQGTRGNTGELFF
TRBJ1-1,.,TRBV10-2,CASQTGNTEAFF
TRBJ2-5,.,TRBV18,CASSPPSDETQYF
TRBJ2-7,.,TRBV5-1,CASSLGGRAGYEQYF
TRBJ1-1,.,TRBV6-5,CASSYGLEGEGAFF
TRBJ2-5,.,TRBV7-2,CASSLWDEATQYF
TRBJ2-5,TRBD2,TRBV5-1,CASSERLALQETQYF
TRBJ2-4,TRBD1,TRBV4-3,CASSQAGTGDRIQYF
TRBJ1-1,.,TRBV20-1,CRALGNTEAFF